This is a list of T cell receptor beta chains from one sample in a study of blood T cell repertoires in COVID-19. The table came from immunoSEQ multiplex PCR; TCRdb's copy has only in-frame clones and leaves some out. The table records 100,000 to 150,000 clones, about four fifths of them present only once. Sequencing was performed on peripheral blood. These receptors were taken from a woman between 65 and 79 years old with acute or convalescent COVID-19. CDR3s include the opening cysteine and the closing phenylalanine or tryptophan. The order of the fields is CDR3 DNA, CDR3 protein, CDR3 length, clone size, J gene, D gene, V gene. The D gene is left open where the match is weak. The size entry is marked missing in some rows and otherwise reads once, few, many or a size class.

CDR3 DNA: TGTGCCAGCTCAGACAGGCGCCCCCATCCAGCTTTCTTT
CDR3 protein: CASSDRRPHPAFF
CDR3 length: 13
clone size: .
J gene: TRBJ1-1
D gene: .
V gene: TRBV18

CDR3 DNA: TGTGCCAGCAGCGCCAACAGGGGCTTCAACACTGAAGCTTTCTTT
CDR3 protein: CASSANRGFNTEAFF
CDR3 length: 15
clone size: .
J gene: TRBJ1-1
D gene: TRBD1
V gene: TRBV7-9

CDR3 DNA: TGTGCCAGCAGATCGACACAGAGCTCCTACAATGAGCAGTTCTTC
CDR3 protein: CASRSTQSSYNEQFF
CDR3 length: 15
clone size: .
J gene: TRBJ2-1
D gene: .
V gene: TRBV14

CDR3 DNA: TGTGCCAGCAGTTACTCAGCGGGTTACAATGAGCAGTTCTTC
CDR3 protein: CASSYSAGYNEQFF
CDR3 length: 14
clone size: once
J gene: TRBJ2-1
D gene: .
V gene: TRBV6-2/TRBV6-3

CDR3 DNA: TGTGCCAGCAGCGTAACAGGGGGCGCCGCGGGAAGTGAACCCCTCCACTTT
CDR3 protein: CASSVTGGAAGSEPLHF
CDR3 length: 17
clone size: .
J gene: TRBJ1-6
D gene: TRBD1
V gene: TRBV9

CDR3 DNA: TGTGCCAGCAGTTCGGGACAGCCGGAGGTTTTTGCCCAGCATTTT
CDR3 protein: CASSSGQPEVFAQHF
CDR3 length: 15
clone size: large
J gene: TRBJ1-5
D gene: TRBD1
V gene: TRBV6-2/TRBV6-3

CDR3 DNA: TGTGCCACCAGTGAGCCCAGGGGGTTATCCTACAATGAGCAGTTCTTC
CDR3 protein: CATSEPRGLSYNEQFF
CDR3 length: 16
clone size: few
J gene: TRBJ2-1
D gene: TRBD1
V gene: TRBV24-1

CDR3 DNA: TGTGCCAGCTCAAATGAGAGGACAGGGACTGGCTACACCTTC
CDR3 protein: CASSNERTGTGYTF
CDR3 length: 14
clone size: .
J gene: TRBJ1-2
D gene: TRBD1
V gene: TRBV18

CDR3 DNA: TGTGCCAGCAGCATAGGACAGGCCAATGAGCAGTTCTTC
CDR3 protein: CASSIGQANEQFF
CDR3 length: 13
clone size: .
J gene: TRBJ2-1
D gene: TRBD1
V gene: TRBV6-5

CDR3 DNA: TGTGCCAGCATGGGGGGGATTCTTCAGCCCCAGCATTTT
CDR3 protein: CASMGGILQPQHF
CDR3 length: 13
clone size: few
J gene: TRBJ1-5
D gene: .
V gene: TRBV2

CDR3 DNA: TGTGCCAGTAGTACCGCCTTGAGGGCCAGGACCTACCCCTATCAGCCCCAGCATTTT
CDR3 protein: CASSTALRARTYPYQPQHF
CDR3 length: 19
clone size: .
J gene: TRBJ1-5
D gene: .
V gene: TRBV19

CDR3 DNA: TGCGCCAGCATGGAGACCCCCTCCACAGATACGCAGTATTTT
CDR3 protein: CASMETPSTDTQYF
CDR3 length: 14
clone size: few
J gene: TRBJ2-3
D gene: .
V gene: TRBV5-1

CDR3 DNA: TGTGCCACCCAACAGGGAAATGAAAAACTGTTTTTT
CDR3 protein: CATQQGNEKLFF
CDR3 length: 12
clone size: .
J gene: TRBJ1-4
D gene: .
V gene: TRBV7-9

CDR3 DNA: TGTGCCAGCAGCCAAGACCAGGTGACAGCTAACACTGAAGCTTTCTTT
CDR3 protein: CASSQDQVTANTEAFF
CDR3 length: 16
clone size: .
J gene: TRBJ1-1
D gene: .
V gene: TRBV3-1/TRBV3-2

CDR3 DNA: TGTGCCTCGAGGGGGCTCTATGGCTACACCTTC
CDR3 protein: CASRGLYGYTF
CDR3 length: 11
clone size: few
J gene: TRBJ1-2
D gene: TRBD1
V gene: TRBV30

CDR3 DNA: TGTGCCAGTAGTATGGGGTTGGGGGCCCTAAATGAGCAGTTCTTC
CDR3 protein: CASSMGLGALNEQFF
CDR3 length: 15
clone size: .
J gene: TRBJ2-1
D gene: .
V gene: TRBV19

CDR3 DNA: TGTGCCAGCAGCCTAAATCCGAGAGACAGGGGACTCGAGCAGTACTTC
CDR3 protein: CASSLNPRDRGLEQYF
CDR3 length: 16
clone size: once
J gene: TRBJ2-7
D gene: TRBD1
V gene: TRBV7-9

CDR3 DNA: TGTGCCAGCAGTTCCCGACAGGGGGCGCGAGGCTACACCTTC
CDR3 protein: CASSSRQGARGYTF
CDR3 length: 14
clone size: few
J gene: TRBJ1-2
D gene: TRBD1
V gene: TRBV27

CDR3 DNA: TGTGCCAGCAGCCTGCGGGGGGTTGGGTCACCCCTCCACTTT
CDR3 protein: CASSLRGVGSPLHF
CDR3 length: 14
clone size: .
J gene: TRBJ1-6
D gene: .
V gene: TRBV7-2

CDR3 DNA: TGTGCCAGCCGCAATTTGAGGGCAACTAATGAAAAACTGTTTTTT
CDR3 protein: CASRNLRATNEKLFF
CDR3 length: 15
clone size: .
J gene: TRBJ1-4
D gene: .
V gene: TRBV6-4

CDR3 DNA: TGTGCCAGTAGTATACGCAGGGGTGTCGGAGATACGCAGTATTTT
CDR3 protein: CASSIRRGVGDTQYF
CDR3 length: 15
clone size: .
J gene: TRBJ2-3
D gene: .
V gene: TRBV19

CDR3 DNA: TGTGCCAGCAGCGTAGGGCAGACATCAACCTACGAGCAGTACTTC
CDR3 protein: CASSVGQTSTYEQYF
CDR3 length: 15
clone size: .
J gene: TRBJ2-7
D gene: .
V gene: TRBV9

CDR3 DNA: TGTGCCAGCAGTTCCGCAGGTACCTATGGCTACACCTTC
CDR3 protein: CASSSAGTYGYTF
CDR3 length: 13
clone size: .
J gene: TRBJ1-2
D gene: .
V gene: TRBV6-5

CDR3 DNA: TGCGCCAGCAGGGGGACAGCCGGGAGGGGTGAAAAACTGTTTTTT
CDR3 protein: CASRGTAGRGEKLFF
CDR3 length: 15
clone size: few
J gene: TRBJ1-4
D gene: TRBD1
V gene: TRBV5-1

CDR3 DNA: TGTGCCAGCAGCCTCACGGGACTAGGATACAATGAGCAGTTCTTC
CDR3 protein: CASSLTGLGYNEQFF
CDR3 length: 15
clone size: .
J gene: TRBJ2-1
D gene: TRBD2
V gene: TRBV5-4

CDR3 DNA: TGTGCCAGCATTACAGGGCCGAACACTGAAGCTTTCTTT
CDR3 protein: CASITGPNTEAFF
CDR3 length: 13
clone size: few
J gene: TRBJ1-1
D gene: .
V gene: TRBV21-1

CDR3 DNA: TGCGCCAGCAGTGTCGGTACTAACTATGGCTACACCTTC
CDR3 protein: CASSVGTNYGYTF
CDR3 length: 13
clone size: .
J gene: TRBJ1-2
D gene: .
V gene: TRBV10-1

CDR3 DNA: TGTGCCAGCAGCCAAGAAGCGGGACTAGCGGGGGGGTTTGTCAAAAACATTCAGTACTTC
CDR3 protein: CASSQEAGLAGGFVKNIQYF
CDR3 length: 20
clone size: .
J gene: TRBJ2-4
D gene: TRBD2
V gene: TRBV3-1/TRBV3-2

CDR3 DNA: TGTGCCAGCAGTGATATACAGGGATCTGGAAACACCATATATTTT
CDR3 protein: CASSDIQGSGNTIYF
CDR3 length: 15
clone size: .
J gene: TRBJ1-3
D gene: .
V gene: TRBV25-1

CDR3 DNA: TGCGCCAGCAGTCCCGCAGGGCGAATAGCCAAACGGTCCAAAAACATTCAGTACTTC
CDR3 protein: CASSPAGRIAKRSKNIQYF
CDR3 length: 19
clone size: few
J gene: TRBJ2-4
D gene: .
V gene: TRBV23-1

CDR3 DNA: TGTGCCAGCAGTCAGGGACAGGGGTACACTGAAGCTTTCTTT
CDR3 protein: CASSQGQGYTEAFF
CDR3 length: 14
clone size: .
J gene: TRBJ1-1
D gene: TRBD1
V gene: TRBV2

CDR3 DNA: TGCGCCAGCAGCTCCGACAGGGAGGGCTACACCTTC
CDR3 protein: CASSSDREGYTF
CDR3 length: 12
clone size: .
J gene: TRBJ1-2
D gene: TRBD1
V gene: TRBV5-1

CDR3 DNA: TGTGCCAGCAGTTACGAGTCGGGACAGGGGGCCTCCTACGAGCAGTACTTC
CDR3 protein: CASSYESGQGASYEQYF
CDR3 length: 17
clone size: .
J gene: TRBJ2-7
D gene: TRBD1
V gene: TRBV6-2/TRBV6-3

CDR3 DNA: TGTGCCAGCAGCCCCACGGGATTGGGGATGAATTCACCCCTCCACTTT
CDR3 protein: CASSPTGLGMNSPLHF
CDR3 length: 16
clone size: .
J gene: TRBJ1-6
D gene: .
V gene: TRBV5-6

CDR3 DNA: TGTGCCTGGAGCGCAGGGGGCTGGTCACCCCTCCACTTT
CDR3 protein: CAWSAGGWSPLHF
CDR3 length: 13
clone size: .
J gene: TRBJ1-6
D gene: TRBD1
V gene: TRBV30

CDR3 DNA: TGTGCCAGCAGAGCAGGGACTAGCCCAAACACCGGGGAGCTGTTTTTT
CDR3 protein: CASRAGTSPNTGELFF
CDR3 length: 16
clone size: .
J gene: TRBJ2-2
D gene: TRBD2
V gene: TRBV9

CDR3 DNA: TGTGCCAGCAGCCAACTGACAGGGGCACCCCTCCACTTT
CDR3 protein: CASSQLTGAPLHF
CDR3 length: 13
clone size: .
J gene: TRBJ1-6
D gene: TRBD1
V gene: TRBV11-3

CDR3 DNA: TGTGCCACCAGCAGAGACCCGACAGTCAATCAGCCCCAGCATTTT
CDR3 protein: CATSRDPTVNQPQHF
CDR3 length: 15
clone size: .
J gene: TRBJ1-5
D gene: .
V gene: TRBV15

CDR3 DNA: TGTGCCAGCAGCTCGGTGGGACAGCATACAGATACGCAGTATTTT
CDR3 protein: CASSSVGQHTDTQYF
CDR3 length: 15
clone size: .
J gene: TRBJ2-3
D gene: TRBD1
V gene: TRBV7-2

CDR3 DNA: TGTGCCAGCAGCTTGCAAAGGGGCACTGAAGCTTTCTTT
CDR3 protein: CASSLQRGTEAFF
CDR3 length: 13
clone size: few
J gene: TRBJ1-1
D gene: .
V gene: TRBV5-4

CDR3 DNA: TGTGCCAGCAGCCAAGGGAGGGTAGCTGAAGCTTTCTTT
CDR3 protein: CASSQGRVAEAFF
CDR3 length: 13
clone size: few
J gene: TRBJ1-1
D gene: .
V gene: TRBV3-1/TRBV3-2

CDR3 DNA: TGTGCCAGCAGCCCCTCTGTAGCGGGGGACTTTAGGGAGCAGTTCTTC
CDR3 protein: CASSPSVAGDFREQFF
CDR3 length: 16
clone size: few
J gene: TRBJ2-1
D gene: TRBD2
V gene: TRBV7-7

CDR3 DNA: TGTGCCAGTAGTATAGCGGCAGGGGGAATGCGTGGCTACACCTTC
CDR3 protein: CASSIAAGGMRGYTF
CDR3 length: 15
clone size: .
J gene: TRBJ1-2
D gene: TRBD1
V gene: TRBV19

CDR3 DNA: TGTGCCAGCAGCGCGCTCCTCTTAGCAGATACGCAGTATTTT
CDR3 protein: CASSALLLADTQYF
CDR3 length: 14
clone size: .
J gene: TRBJ2-3
D gene: .
V gene: TRBV11-1